The TCR beta chain under discussion was sequenced for a study of T-cell memory formation after mild COVID-19. Study details: Across donors, TCR clusters were largely donor specific. Study outcomes and limitations: Cross-reactive memory appears to have joined, as suggested by some responding clones showing up in pre-infection memory. Mainly CM and EM harbored the contracting CD4+ clones; mainly EMRA harbored the CD8+ ones.

TCR alpha and TCR beta cDNA libraries carrying sample barcodes and UMIs came from 5'RACE with constant-segment primers. TCRdb used MiXCR to reprocess the 5' RACE reads, holding one entry per CDR3 protein. Of roughly 600,000 distinct CDR3 sequences listed, more than 15% are singletons. V was cut by 0 bases and J by 4 bases, with 12 bases left in between. The CDR3 totals 16 residues. Germline loops: CDR1 SGHTA, CDR2 FQGTGA. Note on this clonotype: As yet, its antigen is unknown.

The TCR sequence derives from an adult woman who had mild COVID-19 (a few samples of this study predate the infection). Cell type and time point are not known. J is TRBJ2-2 and V is TRBV7-3, with D possibly TRBD1 on 6 matching bases. The sample consisted of PBMCs or a T cell subset sorted from them (not recorded which). The CDR3 DNA reads TGTGCCAGCAGCTTAACCCCCGGGACACCCACCGGGGAGCTGTTTTTT. This encodes CASSLTPGTPTGELFF.